This is a list of T cell receptor beta chains from one sample in a study of blood T cell repertoires in COVID-19. Assay used: immunoSEQ multiplex PCR; TCRdb lists only in-frame clones, some missing. The sample has roughly 45,000 clones; about 84% are singletons. Sequencing input: peripheral blood. Every receptor here comes from a woman aged 60-70 years with acute or convalescent COVID-19. The conserved cysteine and the conserved F or W are not part of the CDR3 here.

CDR3 length,V gene,CDR3 protein
12,TRBV6-5,ASSPRDRNTEAF
13,TRBV12-5,ASGTGNLAAEKLF
15,TRBV15,ATSRVNFGQGGYEQY
15,TRBV3-1/TRBV3-2,ASSQVRASGNTGELF
12,TRBV5-5,ASSLGTGSEKLF
11,TRBV19,ASSALEDTEAF
12,TRBV5-1,ASSEVSGGNEQF
13,TRBV7-3,ASSSRAGGLGEQY
9,TRBV14,ASSQGAGAF
12,TRBV29-1,SVFSGANTGELF
13,TRBV12-5,ASGLGTGGGETQY
11,TRBV19,ASSGRNNSPLH
13,TRBV7-9,ASSLTSGSTDTQY
14,TRBV4-3,ASSQELAGGADTQY
11,TRBV12-3/TRBV12-4,ASSLGQYHGYT
12,TRBV3-1/TRBV3-2,ASSPARGGDTQY
13,TRBV7-9,ASSYGAGSYNEQF
10,TRBV30,ACPRDIDGYT
13,TRBV9,ASSTLGGLDEKLF
11,TRBV29-1,SAGDSYNQPQH
9,TRBV20-1,SASSNYGYT
13,TRBV5-6,ASSSVDRAGGELF
12,TRBV5-6,ASRAGGSTDTQY
12,TRBV14,ASSKTRHQETQY
15,TRBV7-3,ASSLERLAGFTDTQY
12,TRBV9,ASSVGTGLDEQY
10,TRBV7-3,ASSLLGQDYT
12,TRBV9,ASSVGDTRGGYT
10,TRBV27,ASSLPQETQY
15,TRBV25-1,ASSEFRAGGTQETQY
12,TRBV20-1,SASPPGGGQPQH
14,TRBV2,ASLGDRDRGHQPQH
14,TRBV7-2,ASSQAAGITGNTIY
13,TRBV9,ASSVGQGYTGELF
12,TRBV7-3,ASSLTGRTGELF
12,TRBV5-1,ASSGGQGYSPLH
12,TRBV19,ASSILSTGTEAF
11,TRBV11-2,ASNDRANSPLH
16,TRBV4-1,ASSQKKTSLSGGGELF
12,TRBV5-1,ASSLEGQNTEAF